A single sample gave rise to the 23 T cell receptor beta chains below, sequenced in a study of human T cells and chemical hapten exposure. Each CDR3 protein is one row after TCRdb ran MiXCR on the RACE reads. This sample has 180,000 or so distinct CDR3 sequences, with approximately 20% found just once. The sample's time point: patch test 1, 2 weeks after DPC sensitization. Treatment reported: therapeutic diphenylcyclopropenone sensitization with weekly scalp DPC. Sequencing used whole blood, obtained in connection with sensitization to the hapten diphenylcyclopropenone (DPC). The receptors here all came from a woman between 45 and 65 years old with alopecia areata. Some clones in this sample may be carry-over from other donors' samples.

DNA of the CDR3: TGCAGCGTTGGAGCAGGGAGGCTGGAGACCCAGTACTTC. Residues: CSVGAGRLETQYF. The chain is built from TRBV29-1 and TRBJ2-5, with TRBD2 as a possible D gene (6 bases). The V gene's germline CDR1 is SQVTM and CDR2 ANQGSEA. The V end was cut by 4 bases, the J end by 5 bases, with 14 bases between. The CDR3 spans 13 residues. Full variable domain (missing parts from reference TRBV29-1 and TRBJ2-5): SAVISQKPSRDICQRGTSLTIQCQVDSQVTMMFWYRQQPGQSLTLIATANQGSEATYESGFVIDKFPISRPNLTFSTLTVSNMSPEDSSIYLCSVGAGRLETQYFGPGTRLLVL.

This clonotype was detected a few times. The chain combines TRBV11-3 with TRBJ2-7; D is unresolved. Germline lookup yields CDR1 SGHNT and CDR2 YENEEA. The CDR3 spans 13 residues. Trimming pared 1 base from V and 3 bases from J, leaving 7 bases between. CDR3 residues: CASSLAFSYEQYF. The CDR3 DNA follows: TGTGCCAGCAGCTTAGCCTTTAGCTACGAGCAGTACTTC. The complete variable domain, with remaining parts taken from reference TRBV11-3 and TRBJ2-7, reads EAGVVQSPRYKIIEKKQPVAFWCNPISGHNTLYWYLQNLGQGPELLIRYENEEAVDDSQLPKDRFSAERLKGVDSTLKIQPAELGDSAVYLCASSLAFSYEQYFGPGTRLTVT.

CDR3 protein: CASRHGAGGDTGELFF. The CDR3 DNA reads TGTGCCAGCAGACATGGAGCGGGAGGGGACACCGGGGAGCTGTTTTTT. V and J are TRBV9 and TRBJ2-2, with 10 bases aligning to TRBD2. V lost 5 bases and J lost 3; bases outside the gene matches: 7. The CDR3 has 16 residues. The V gene's germline CDR1 is SGDLS and CDR2 YYNGEE.

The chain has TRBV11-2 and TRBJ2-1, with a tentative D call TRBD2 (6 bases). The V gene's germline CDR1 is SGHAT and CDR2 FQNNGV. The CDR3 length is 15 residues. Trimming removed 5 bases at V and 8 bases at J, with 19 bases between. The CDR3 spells CASSASPSVRYEQFF. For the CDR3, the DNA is TGTGCCAGCAGCGCTAGCCCTAGCGTGCGTTATGAGCAGTTCTTC. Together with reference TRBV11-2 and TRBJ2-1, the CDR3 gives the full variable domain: EAGVAQSPRYKIIEKRQSVAFWCNPISGHATLYWYQQILGQGPKLLIQFQNNGVVDDSQLPKDRFSAERLKGVDSTLKIQPAKLEDSAVYLCASSASPSVRYEQFFGPGTRLTVL.

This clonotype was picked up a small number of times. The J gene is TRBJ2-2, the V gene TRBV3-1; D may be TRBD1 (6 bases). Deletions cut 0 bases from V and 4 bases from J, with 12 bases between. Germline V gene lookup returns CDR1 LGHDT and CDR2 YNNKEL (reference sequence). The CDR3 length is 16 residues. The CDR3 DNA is TGTGCCAGCAGCCAAGATTGGGGGACATCCACCGGGGAGCTGTTTTTT. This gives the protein CASSQDWGTSTGELFF.

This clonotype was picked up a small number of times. The CDR3 spells CASSVVGGDTGELFF. The CDR3 bases are TGTGCCAGCAGCGTAGTAGGGGGGGACACCGGGGAGCTGTTTTTT. J is TRBJ2-2 and V is TRBV9, with a weak D call TRBD2 (7 bases). CDR3 length: 15 residues. V dropped 0 bases and J dropped 3 bases, with 9 bases sitting between them. Germline V lookup: CDR1 SGDLS, CDR2 YYNGEE.

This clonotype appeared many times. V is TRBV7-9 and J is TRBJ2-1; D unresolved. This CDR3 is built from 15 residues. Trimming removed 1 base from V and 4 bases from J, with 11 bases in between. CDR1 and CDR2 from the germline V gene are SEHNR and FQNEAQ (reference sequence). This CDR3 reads CASSLELSPYNEQFF. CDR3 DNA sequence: TGTGCCAGCAGCTTAGAGTTGTCCCCTTACAATGAGCAGTTCTTC.

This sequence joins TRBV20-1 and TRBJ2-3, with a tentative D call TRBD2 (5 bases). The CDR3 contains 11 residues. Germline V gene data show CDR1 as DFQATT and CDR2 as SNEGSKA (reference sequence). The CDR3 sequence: CSSTGGDTQYF. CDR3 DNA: TGCAGCTCAACGGGCGGGGATACGCAGTATTTT.

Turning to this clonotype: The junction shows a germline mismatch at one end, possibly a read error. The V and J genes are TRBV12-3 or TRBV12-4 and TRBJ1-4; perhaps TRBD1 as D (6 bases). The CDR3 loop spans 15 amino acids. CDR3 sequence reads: CASSRLGGLNENLFF. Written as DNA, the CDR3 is TGTGCCAGCAGCCGGTTAGGGGGGCTTAATGAAAACCTGTTTTTT.

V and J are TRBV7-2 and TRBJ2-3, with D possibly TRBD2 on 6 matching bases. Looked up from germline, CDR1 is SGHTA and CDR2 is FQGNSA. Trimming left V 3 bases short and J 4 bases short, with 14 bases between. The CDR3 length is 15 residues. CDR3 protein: CASSLSGGVPDTQYF. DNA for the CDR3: TGTGCCAGCAGCTTGAGTGGAGGGGTCCCAGATACGCAGTATTTT.

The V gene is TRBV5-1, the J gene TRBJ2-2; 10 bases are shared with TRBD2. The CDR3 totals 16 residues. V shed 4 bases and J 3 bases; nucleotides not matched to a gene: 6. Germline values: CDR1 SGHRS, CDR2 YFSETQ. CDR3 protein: CASSTLAGADTGELFF. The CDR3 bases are TGCGCCAGCAGCACCCTAGCGGGAGCAGACACCGGGGAGCTGTTTTTT.

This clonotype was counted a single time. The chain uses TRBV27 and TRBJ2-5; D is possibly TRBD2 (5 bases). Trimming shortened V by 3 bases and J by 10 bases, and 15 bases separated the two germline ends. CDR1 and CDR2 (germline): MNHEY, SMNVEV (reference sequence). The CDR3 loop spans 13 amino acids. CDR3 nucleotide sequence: TGTGCCAGCAGTTTGACCCGAAGCGGAATCCAGTACTTC. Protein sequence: CASSLTRSGIQYF.

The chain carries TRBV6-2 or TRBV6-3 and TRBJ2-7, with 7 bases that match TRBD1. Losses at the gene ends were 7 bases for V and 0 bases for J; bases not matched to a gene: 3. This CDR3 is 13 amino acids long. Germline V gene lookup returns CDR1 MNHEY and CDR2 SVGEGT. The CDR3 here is CASKGTASYEQYF. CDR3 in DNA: TGTGCCAGCAAAGGGACAGCCTCCTACGAGCAGTACTTC.

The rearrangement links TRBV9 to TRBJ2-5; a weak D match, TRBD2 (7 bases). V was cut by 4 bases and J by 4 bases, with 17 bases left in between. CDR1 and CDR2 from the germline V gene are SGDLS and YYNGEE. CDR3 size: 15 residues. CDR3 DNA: TGTGCCAGCAGCCCTCCGAGGGGGGGCGGAGAGACCCAGTACTTC. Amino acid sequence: CASSPPRGGGETQYF. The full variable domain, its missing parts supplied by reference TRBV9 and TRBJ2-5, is DSGVTQTPKHLITATGQRVTLRCSPRSGDLSVYWYQQSLDQGLQFLIQYYNGEERAKGNILERFSAQQFPDLHSELNLSSLELGDSALYFCASSPPRGGGETQYFGPGTRLLVL.

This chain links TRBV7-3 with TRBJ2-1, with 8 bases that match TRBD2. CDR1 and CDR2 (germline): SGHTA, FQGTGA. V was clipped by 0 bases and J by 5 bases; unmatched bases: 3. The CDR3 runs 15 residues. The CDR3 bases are TGTGCCAGCAGCTTAACGAGCGGGGGAGACAATGAGCAGTTCTTC. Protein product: CASSLTSGGDNEQFF. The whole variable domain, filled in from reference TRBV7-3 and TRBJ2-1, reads GAGVSQTPSNKVTEKGKYVELRCDPISGHTALYWYRQSLGQGPEFLIYFQGTGAADDSGLPNDRFFAVRPEGSVSTLKIQRTERGDSAVYLCASSLTSGGDNEQFFGPGTRLTVL.

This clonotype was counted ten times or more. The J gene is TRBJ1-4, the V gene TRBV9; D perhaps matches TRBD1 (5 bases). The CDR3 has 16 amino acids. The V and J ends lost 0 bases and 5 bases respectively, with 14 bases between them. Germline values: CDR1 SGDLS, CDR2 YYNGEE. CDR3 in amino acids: CASSVDSGHRNEKLFF. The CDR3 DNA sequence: TGTGCCAGCAGCGTAGACTCGGGCCACAGGAATGAAAAACTGTTTTTT.

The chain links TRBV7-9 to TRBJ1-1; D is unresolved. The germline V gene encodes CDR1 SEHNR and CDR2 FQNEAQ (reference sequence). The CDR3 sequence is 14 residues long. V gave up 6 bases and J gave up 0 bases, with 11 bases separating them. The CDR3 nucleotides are TGTGCCAGCAGAATCGACACAGTGAACACTGAAGCTTTCTTT. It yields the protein CASRIDTVNTEAFF.

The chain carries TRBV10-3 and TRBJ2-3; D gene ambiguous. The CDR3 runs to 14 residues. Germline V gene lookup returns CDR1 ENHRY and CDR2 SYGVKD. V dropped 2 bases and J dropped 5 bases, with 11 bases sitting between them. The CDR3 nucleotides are TGTGCCATCAGTGAGGATGTTTCTGGAGATACGCAGTATTTT. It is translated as CAISEDVSGDTQYF.

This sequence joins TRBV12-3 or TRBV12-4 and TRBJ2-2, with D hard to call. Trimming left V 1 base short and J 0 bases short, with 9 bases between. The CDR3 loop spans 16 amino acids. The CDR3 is CASSLGLQANTGELFF. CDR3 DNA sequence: TGTGCCAGCAGTTTAGGGCTTCAAGCGAACACCGGGGAGCTGTTTTTT.

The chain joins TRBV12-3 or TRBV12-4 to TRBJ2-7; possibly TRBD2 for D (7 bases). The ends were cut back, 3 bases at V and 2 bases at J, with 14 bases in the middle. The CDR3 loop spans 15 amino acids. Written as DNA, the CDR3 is TGTGCCAGCAGTTTGGGTATAGGGGGGGCCTACGAGCAGTACTTC. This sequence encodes CASSLGIGGAYEQYF.

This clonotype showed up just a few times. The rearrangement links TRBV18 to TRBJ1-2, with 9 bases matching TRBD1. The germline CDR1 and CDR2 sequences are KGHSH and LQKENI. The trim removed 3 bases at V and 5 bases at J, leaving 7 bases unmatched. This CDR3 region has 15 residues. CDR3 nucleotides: TGTGCCAGCTCACCCACGGCACAGGGGGCTTATGGCTACACCTTC. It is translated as CASSPTAQGAYGYTF.

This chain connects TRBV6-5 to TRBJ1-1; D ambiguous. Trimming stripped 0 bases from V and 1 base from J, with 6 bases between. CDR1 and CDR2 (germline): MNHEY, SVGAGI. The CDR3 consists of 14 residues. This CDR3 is CASSYSKANTEAFF. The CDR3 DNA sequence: TGTGCCAGCAGTTACTCGAAAGCGAACACTGAAGCTTTCTTT.

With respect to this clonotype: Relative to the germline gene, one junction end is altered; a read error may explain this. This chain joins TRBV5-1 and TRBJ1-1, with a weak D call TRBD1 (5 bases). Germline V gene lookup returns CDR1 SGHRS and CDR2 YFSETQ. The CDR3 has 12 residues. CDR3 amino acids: CVSRGDAPLPLF. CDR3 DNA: TGCGTCAGCCGGGGGGACGCCCCACTGCCTTTGTTC.